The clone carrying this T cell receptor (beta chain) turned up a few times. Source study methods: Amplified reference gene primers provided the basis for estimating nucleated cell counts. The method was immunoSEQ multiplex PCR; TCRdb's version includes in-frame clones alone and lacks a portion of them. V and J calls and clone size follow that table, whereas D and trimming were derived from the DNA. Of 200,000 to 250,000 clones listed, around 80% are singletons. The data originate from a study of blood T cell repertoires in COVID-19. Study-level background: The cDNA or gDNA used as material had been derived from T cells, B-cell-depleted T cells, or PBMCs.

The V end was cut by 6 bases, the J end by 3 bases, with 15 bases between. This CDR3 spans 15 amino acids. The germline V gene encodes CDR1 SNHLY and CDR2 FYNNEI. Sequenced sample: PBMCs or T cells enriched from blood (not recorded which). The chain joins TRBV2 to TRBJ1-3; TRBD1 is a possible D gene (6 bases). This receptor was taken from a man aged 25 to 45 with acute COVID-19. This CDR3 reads CASSEQGSDGNTIYF. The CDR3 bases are TGTGCCAGCAGCGAACAGGGTAGTGATGGAAACACCATATATTTT.